Each of the 18 T cell receptor beta chains below was sequenced from the same sample in a study of regulatory T cells in long-lasting Graves disease. Through Arm-PCR of CDR3 regions and iRepertoire HTBI primers, TCR beta libraries were built. TCRdb analysed the multiplex PCR reads with MiXCR anew, one entry per CDR3 protein. The sample consists of under 450,000 distinct CDR3 sequences, 10% to 15% of them appearing once. The time point: newly diagnosed GD, antithyroid drugs for less than 3 months. The TCR library was prepared using RNA isolated from PBMCs. These same records also appear under a second study, on T cells in Graves' hyperthyroidism and ophthalmopathy.

Material: peripheral blood mononuclear cells (PBMCs), obtained at new diagnosis, from a patient treated with antithyroid drugs. These TCRs come from a woman between 18 and 30 years old with Graves disease.

The table lists this clonotype with a few counts. V and J are TRBV20-1 and TRBJ2-1; 13 bases fit TRBD2. J gave up 5 bases and V 5 bases, and 15 bases lay outside the gene matches. The CDR3 loop spans 18 amino acids. The germline V gene has CDR1 DFQATT and CDR2 SNEGSKA (reference sequence). The CDR3 spells CSAPNWGIGLAGDNEQFF. In DNA form, the CDR3 reads TGCAGTGCTCCAAATTGGGGGATCGGACTAGCGGGAGACAATGAGCAGTTCTTC.

This clonotype was counted at least ten times. CDR3 sequence (DNA): TGTGCCACAGCTAACGAACAGGGGGGAGACGAAAAACTGTTTTTT. Translated: CATANEQGGDEKLFF. The chain carries TRBV15 and TRBJ1-4, with 8 bases identical to TRBD1. The germline V gene encodes CDR1 LNHNV and CDR2 YYDKDF (reference sequence). V was clipped by 9 bases and J by 8 bases; unmatched bases: 14. The CDR3 consists of 15 residues.

This clonotype was found a few times. The chain links TRBV5-1 to TRBJ2-1; D is perhaps TRBD2 (6 bases). The DNA end favors TRBJ2-5, so the J call may be wrong. CDR3 length: 14 amino acids. Germline V gene sequence: CDR1 SGHRS, CDR2 YFSETQ. CDR3 sequence: CASTPPAGKETQYF. The CDR3 region has the DNA TGCGCCAGCACCCCACCCGCGGGGAAGGAGACCCAGTACTTC.

This rearrangement joins TRBV18 to TRBJ2-2; D assignment may be TRBD1 or TRBD2 (5 bases each). CDR3 length equals 17 residues. V was shortened by 3 bases and J by 4 bases, with 18 bases between the two germline ends. Germline CDR1 is KGHSH and CDR2 is LQKENI. Here the CDR3 DNA reads TGTGCCAGCTCACCGCCAGGACGGGGCCGGGGCACCGGGGAGCTGTTTTTT. Its protein is CASSPPGRGRGTGELFF.

The chain recombines TRBV7-3 with TRBJ2-1; the match to TRBD2 covers 7 bases. The germline gives CDR1 SGHTA, CDR2 FQGTGA. V gave up 5 bases and J gave up 2 bases; unmatched junction bases: 9. This CDR3 is 16 amino acids long. CDR3 loop: CASSNRASGAYNEQFF. Written as DNA, the CDR3 is TGTGCCAGCAGCAACCGGGCTAGCGGTGCCTACAATGAGCAGTTCTTC. The variable domain in full, completed from reference TRBV7-3 and TRBJ2-1, reads GAGVSQTPSNKVTEKGKYVELRCDPISGHTALYWYRQSLGQGPEFLIYFQGTGAADDSGLPNDRFFAVRPEGSVSTLKIQRTERGDSAVYLCASSNRASGAYNEQFFGPGTRLTVL.

This chain links TRBV7-3 with TRBJ2-1; D is possibly TRBD1 (6 bases). Germline CDR1 SGHTA, CDR2 FQGTGA. Trimming shortened V by 4 bases and J by 6 bases, and 13 bases separated the two germline ends. This CDR3 has 14 residues. In DNA, the CDR3 is TGTGCCAGCAGCTCACAGGGTACAAGCAATGAGCAGTTCTTC. This encodes CASSSQGTSNEQFF.

This clonotype was found a few times. This chain connects TRBV7-2 to TRBJ2-1; D uncertain. The CDR3 extends over 13 amino acids. The germline CDR1 and CDR2 sequences are SGHTA and FQGNSA. Trimming removed 5 bases at V and 4 bases at J, with 9 bases between. CDR3 amino acids: CASSTNYYNEQFF. CDR3 sequence (DNA): TGTGCCAGCAGCACGAATTATTACAATGAGCAGTTCTTC.

This clonotype has at least ten counts. The rearrangement joins TRBV7-2 to TRBJ1-1; D uncertain. This CDR3 has 14 residues. Germline V gene data show CDR1 as SGHTA and CDR2 as FQGNSA. V was trimmed by 5 bases and J by 0 bases, leaving 10 bases between them. The CDR3 here is CASSASPVNTEAFF. CDR3 DNA sequence: TGTGCCAGCAGCGCGAGTCCAGTGAACACTGAAGCTTTCTTT. The complete variable domain, with remaining parts taken from reference TRBV7-2 and TRBJ1-1, reads GAGVSQSPSNKVTEKGKDVELRCDPISGHTALYWYRQSLGQGLEFLIYFQGNSAPDKSGLPSDRFSAERTGGSVSTLTIQRTQQEDSAVYLCASSASPVNTEAFFGQGTRLTVV.

This clonotype appeared many times. The chain recombines TRBV7-8 with TRBJ2-3, with D possibly TRBD2 on 6 matching bases. Trimming removed 4 bases from V and 5 bases from J, with 22 bases in between. This CDR3 spans 17 amino acids. Germline V gene lookup returns CDR1 SGHVS and CDR2 FQNEAQ. CDR3 DNA: TGTGCCAGCAGCTGGGCGGGTATCACCCGGAGGGGAGATACGCAGTATTTT. Protein: CASSWAGITRRGDTQYF.

V gene TRBV9 combines with J gene TRBJ1-2; the D is unclear. The CDR3 consists of 15 residues. Trimming shortened V by 3 bases and J by 5 bases, and 17 bases separated the two germline ends. Germline assignment: CDR1 SGDLS and CDR2 YYNGEE. The CDR3 nucleotides are TGTGCCAGCAGCGGCTTGGCGGATTTAACATATGGCTACACCTTC. This gives the protein CASSGLADLTYGYTF.

This clonotype was detected ten times or more. The V gene is TRBV6-2 or TRBV6-3, the J gene TRBJ2-1, with a tentative D call TRBD2 (5 bases). There are 16 residues in the CDR3. Germline values: CDR1 MNHEY, CDR2 SVGEGT. Trimming cost V 0 bases and J 9 bases, with 18 bases left between them. The CDR3 region has the DNA TGTGCCAGCAGTTACTCGAATCCGGCGAAAGGAGGTGAGCAGTTCTTC. This translates into CASSYSNPAKGGEQFF.

At least ten counts were recorded for this clonotype. This chain joins TRBV6-1 and TRBJ2-7; 7 nucleotides line up with TRBD1. The CDR3 is made up of 14 amino acids. The V and J ends lost 6 bases and 3 bases, in that order; junction bases with no gene match: 8. The V gene's germline CDR1 is MNHNS and CDR2 SASEGT. The chain's CDR3 is CASRVGQDLYEQYV. CDR3 nucleotides: TGTGCCAGCAGGGTCGGACAGGACCTCTACGAGCAGTACGTC.

The chain is built from TRBV5-1 and TRBJ1-6, with D possibly being TRBD1 (5 bases). Germline loops: CDR1 SGHRS, CDR2 YFSETQ. The length of the CDR3 is 16 residues. Trimming left V 4 bases short and J 7 bases short, with 18 bases between. The CDR3 loop reads CASSLMTDRANSPLHF. The CDR3 nucleotides are TGCGCCAGCAGCCTAATGACTGACAGAGCAAATTCACCCCTCCACTTT.

This clonotype showed up just a few times. The chain joins TRBV29-1 to TRBJ2-7, with 7 positions matching TRBD2. The CDR3 totals 13 residues. Germline assignment: CDR1 SQVTM and CDR2 ANQGSEA. V was clipped by 5 bases and J by 0 bases; unmatched bases: 4. In nucleotides, the CDR3 is TGCAGCGTTAAGGGGACTAACTCCTACGAGCAGTACTTC. Amino acids: CSVKGTNSYEQYF.

There are a few counts of this clonotype. The gene calls are TRBV10-3 and TRBJ2-5; a weak D match, TRBD1 (5 bases). The CDR3 totals 14 residues. Trimming took 11 bases from V and 0 from J, leaving 16 bases between them. In germline, CDR1 is ENHRY, CDR2 SYGVKD. DNA for the CDR3: TGTGCCCTCGTCGCGACAGCAGACCAAGAGACCCAGTACTTC. This encodes CALVATADQETQYF.

The chain couples TRBV4-3 to TRBJ1-5; unclear D gene. V was cut by 0 bases and J by 4 bases, with 13 bases left in between. Germline V lookup: CDR1 LGHNA, CDR2 YSLEER. This CDR3 is built from 16 residues. CDR3 protein: CASSQDRLNGNQPQHF. CDR3 DNA sequence: TGCGCCAGCAGCCAAGATCGACTAAACGGGAATCAGCCCCAGCATTTT.

Note on this clonotype: One end of the junction varies from germline; a read error may be responsible. This sequence joins TRBV7-8 and TRBJ1-1; no definite D call. This CDR3 has 13 residues. CDR1 SGHVS and CDR2 FQNEAQ come from the germline V gene. CDR3 amino acids: CASSPLGNTGAFF. The CDR3 bases are TGTGCCAGCAGCCCGCTTGGAAACACTGGAGCTTTCTTT.

This clonotype has a count of ten or more. The chain uses TRBV9 and TRBJ2-1; no definite D call. The CDR3 has 14 amino acids. Trimming removed 4 bases from V and 6 bases from J, with 14 bases in between. Germline V gene data show CDR1 as SGDLS and CDR2 as YYNGEE. In DNA, the CDR3 is TGTGCCAGCAGCAGCGCCGATTTGGGCAATGAGCAGTTCTTC. This translates into CASSSADLGNEQFF.